A single sample gave rise to the 18 T cell receptor beta chains below, sequenced in a study of shared clonotypes between healthy human individuals. Assay used: immunoSEQ multiplex PCR; TCRdb lists only in-frame clones, some missing. The table includes approximately 1.5 million clones, roughly 98.5% detected once. The sequencing input was naive CD4+ T cells sorted from blood. Noted subset: CD45RA+ positively selected. Receptors originate from a man aged 30 to 45 in good health.

This chain links TRBV4-1 with TRBJ2-6, with D possibly called TRBD1 or TRBD2 (5 bases each). Trimming removed 1 base from V and 0 bases from J, with 7 bases in between. Germline CDR1 and CDR2: MGHRA and YSYEKL. The CDR3 is 16 residues long. The CDR3 loop reads CASSQGGGSGANVLTF. The CDR3 coding sequence is TGCGCCAGCAGCCAAGGTGGGGGCTCTGGGGCCAACGTCCTGACTTTC.

With respect to this clone: Additional DNA sequences in this sample encode the identical CDR3. This chain links TRBV10-3 with TRBJ2-5, with TRBD2 matching over 8 bases. Germline V lookup: CDR1 ENHRY, CDR2 SYGVKD. J was trimmed by 3 bases and V by 10 bases; bases with no gene match: 4. The CDR3 loop spans 12 amino acids. The CDR3 bases are TGTGCCACGCGAGCGGGAGAAGAGACCCAGTACTTC. This encodes CATRAGEETQYF.

V and J are TRBV9 and TRBJ2-1; tentatively, D is TRBD2 (7 bases). The CDR3 covers 17 residues. Germline-derived CDR1 and CDR2 are SGDLS and YYNGEE. Trimming removed 4 bases from V and 9 bases from J, with 26 bases in between. The CDR3 sequence: CASSPRLGMGEGGEQFF. CDR3 coding DNA: TGTGCCAGCAGCCCCCGACTAGGGATGGGGGAGGGGGGTGAGCAGTTCTTC.

The J gene is TRBJ1-2, the V gene TRBV10-2, with 10 positions matching TRBD1. Germline V gene data show CDR1 as WSHSY and CDR2 as SAAADI. There are 11 residues in the CDR3. V was pared by 6 bases and J by 12 bases, with 4 bases of the junction left unmatched. The CDR3 sequence is CASRRQGANTF. The CDR3 region has the DNA TGCGCCAGCAGGAGACAGGGGGCTAACACCTTC.

The chain combines TRBV5-4 with TRBJ2-1; TRBD2 matches 14 bases. CDR3 length: 16 amino acids. After removal of 6 bases from V and 7 bases from J, the junction contained 9 bases not matched to a gene. Germline values: CDR1 SGHNT, CDR2 YYREEE (reference sequence). The CDR3: CASNPKGTSGRNEQFF. For the CDR3, the DNA is TGTGCCAGCAACCCCAAAGGGACTAGCGGGAGAAATGAGCAGTTCTTC.

The chain combines TRBV6-1 with TRBJ1-5, with D possibly TRBD1 on 6 matching bases. V lost 4 bases and J 5 bases, leaving 9 bases between the germline ends. The CDR3 covers 13 residues. Germline V gene lookup returns CDR1 MNHNS and CDR2 SASEGT. CDR3: CASSVRGHQPQHF. DNA of the CDR3: TGTGCCAGCAGTGTCAGGGGCCATCAGCCCCAGCATTTT.

This chain joins TRBV7-8 and TRBJ2-1; D possibly corresponds to TRBD2 (5 bases). The CDR3 is made up of 12 amino acids. The ends were cut back, 5 bases at V and 7 bases at J, with 9 bases in the middle. CDR1 SGHVS and CDR2 FQNEAQ come from the germline V gene. The CDR3: CASSPLENEQFF. The CDR3 DNA reads TGTGCCAGCAGCCCACTAGAGAATGAGCAGTTCTTC.

The chain links TRBV13 to TRBJ2-7; D is possibly TRBD1 or TRBD2 (5 bases each). The germline V gene has CDR1 PRHDT and CDR2 FYEKMQ (reference sequence). The germline V and J ends were trimmed by 3 bases and 0 bases, with 9 bases remaining between them. CDR3 length: 14 residues. The CDR3 protein is CASSFLGDSYEQYF. The CDR3, as DNA: TGTGCCAGCAGCTTTTTGGGGGACTCCTACGAGCAGTACTTC.

The chain has TRBV5-5 and TRBJ2-5; 7 nucleotides align to TRBD2. Germline V lookup: CDR1 SGHKS, CDR2 YYEKEE (reference sequence). This CDR3 region has 15 residues. V was pared by 2 bases and J by 4 bases, with 8 bases of the junction left unmatched. CDR3 bases: TGTGCCAGCAGCTTAAATCTGCCGGGAGGAGAGACCCAGTACTTC. Its protein product is CASSLNLPGGETQYF.

This chain links TRBV5-1 with TRBJ2-3; the match to TRBD2 covers 9 bases. Trimming at V came to 2 bases and at J to 0 bases, leaving 7 bases not matched to a gene. Germline assignment: CDR1 SGHRS and CDR2 YFSETQ. The CDR3 consists of 17 residues. The CDR3 nucleotides read TGCGCCAGCAGCTTTGGTAGCGGGAGCCCCAGCACAGATACGCAGTATTTT. It specifies CASSFGSGSPSTDTQYF.

This clone was found once. V usage is TRBV5-1 and J usage is TRBJ2-7; 7 bases are shared with TRBD2. The ends lost 6 bases at V and 4 bases at J; junction bases unmatched: 10. CDR3 size: 14 residues. CDR1 is SGHRS, CDR2 YFSETQ, per germline. The CDR3 sequence: CASTKVGGSYEQYF. The CDR3, as DNA: TGCGCCAGCACAAAGGTAGGCGGGAGTTACGAGCAGTACTTC.

This clone was counted a single time. This sequence joins TRBV5-6 and TRBJ2-5; no reliable D call. Between the trimmed V and J ends, which lost 0 bases and 2 bases, there was a span of 14 bases. The CDR3 has 16 amino acids. CDR1 SGHDT and CDR2 YYEEEE come from the germline V gene. CDR3 in amino acids: CASSLVWGKGQETQYF. CDR3 DNA: TGTGCCAGCAGCTTGGTTTGGGGAAAAGGGCAAGAGACCCAGTACTTC.

For this clone: The same CDR3 arises from other DNA sequences in this sample as well. V and J are TRBV11-3 and TRBJ2-7; TRBD2 aligns across 11 bases. J was trimmed by 0 bases and V by 2 bases; bases with no gene match: 3. CDR1 SGHNT and CDR2 YENEEA come from the germline V gene. The length of the CDR3 is 16 residues. The DNA of the CDR3 is TGTGCCAGCAGCTTATCGCTAGCGGGAGGCTCCTACGAGCAGTACTTC. This encodes CASSLSLAGGSYEQYF.

This clone has just a few counts. This chain uses TRBV19 with TRBJ1-5; TRBD1 matches 7 bases. The CDR3 contains 15 residues. The germline V gene encodes CDR1 LNHDA and CDR2 SQIVND (reference sequence). The trim removed 6 bases at V and 5 bases at J, leaving 10 bases unmatched. As DNA, the CDR3 is TGTGCCAGTAGGCGACAGGGAGGTCGAGATCAGCCCCAGCATTTT. This encodes CASRRQGGRDQPQHF.

The chain couples TRBV2 to TRBJ1-4; D not resolved. Germline CDR1 reads SNHLY; CDR2 reads FYNNEI. The V end was cut by 5 bases, the J end by 5 bases, with 6 bases between. This CDR3 has 12 residues. DNA of the CDR3: TGTGCCAGCAGTCGGGAAAATGAAAAACTGTTTTTT. Protein sequence: CASSRENEKLFF.

The chain has TRBV5-1 and TRBJ1-1; maybe TRBD1 (6 bases). V was cut by 5 bases and J by 11 bases, with 19 bases left in between. Germline V gene lookup returns CDR1 SGHRS and CDR2 YFSETQ. The CDR3 spans 13 residues. CDR3 sequence reads: CASRYGGAEKAFF. The CDR3 nucleotides read TGCGCCAGCAGGTATGGGGGCGCTGAGAAGGCTTTCTTT. Full variable domain (missing parts from reference TRBV5-1 and TRBJ1-1): KAGVTQTPRYLIKTRGQQVTLSCSPISGHRSVSWYQQTPGQGLQFLFEYFSETQRNKGNFPGRFSGRQFSNSRSEMNVSTLELGDSALYLCASRYGGAEKAFFGQGTRLTVV.

This clone was counted once. CDR3 sequence reads: CATSRGLGQETQYF. CDR3 coding DNA: TGTGCCACCAGCAGGGGACTGGGACAAGAGACCCAGTACTTC. The chain carries TRBV15 and TRBJ2-5, with D possibly being TRBD2 (6 bases). Trimming removed 3 bases at V and 2 bases at J, with 10 bases between. Germline V CDR1 and CDR2: LNHNV, YYDKDF (reference sequence). The CDR3 contains 14 residues.

The chain joins TRBV25-1 to TRBJ1-2; weak D call: TRBD1 (6 bases). Germline CDR1 is MGHDK and CDR2 is SYGVNS. The CDR3 length is 13 residues. V gave up 0 bases and J gave up 7 bases, with 9 bases separating them. Here the CDR3 reads CASSEYQGGGYTF. The CDR3 DNA is TGTGCCAGCAGTGAATATCAAGGGGGTGGCTACACCTTC.